This is a list of T cell receptor beta chains from one sample in a study of beta chain features in type 1 diabetes. Here immunoSEQ multiplex PCR was the method, and the copy in TCRdb shows in-frame clones only, minus some. Of nearly 350,000 clones listed, approximately 9.9% are singletons. The source material was central memory CD4+ T cells from blood. The receptor source for this set is a young man with type 1 diabetes. The CDR3 runs from the conserved cysteine through the conserved F or W. D genes are given only for firm matches. Clone size is shown for a subset of rows, as once, few, many or a class of expanded clone.

V,size,D,J,CDR3,DNA
TRBV6-6,.,.,TRBJ2-7,CASRGAESSYEQYF,TGTGCCAGCCGTGGGGCCGAGAGCTCCTACGAGCAGTACTTC
TRBV19,.,.,TRBJ1-5,CASSLVRGNQPQHF,TGTGCCAGTTCTCTCGTGCGGGGGAATCAGCCCCAGCATTTT
TRBV5-4,few,.,TRBJ1-3,CASSLDRGTGNTIYF,TGTGCCAGCAGCTTGGACCGGGGAACTGGAAACACCATATATTTT
TRBV29-1,few,.,TRBJ2-1,CSVESPGTNEQFF,TGCAGCGTTGAGTCGCCCGGGACTAATGAGCAGTTCTTC
TRBV21-1,many,.,TRBJ1-3,CASTDRGNTIYF,TGTGCCAGCACCGACAGAGGAAACACCATATATTTT
TRBV11-2,.,.,TRBJ2-7,CASATAAYEQYF,TGTGCCAGCGCTACGGCGGCCTACGAGCAGTACTTC
TRBV27,.,.,TRBJ2-1,CASRGGPFSYNEQFF,TGTGCCAGCAGAGGGGGGCCTTTCTCCTACAATGAGCAGTTCTTC
TRBV30,few,TRBD1,TRBJ1-5,CASGTGGFLGNQPQHF,TGTGCCTCCGGGACAGGGGGTTTTCTGGGCAATCAGCCCCAGCATTTT
TRBV6-5,few,.,TRBJ1-2,CASSYPGRGKDGYTF,TGTGCCAGCAGTTACCCAGGACGGGGAAAAGATGGCTACACCTTC
TRBV5-5,few,TRBD1,TRBJ2-1,CASSQDAGTGTYNEQFF,TGCGCCAGCAGCCAAGATGCGGGGACAGGGACCTACAATGAGCAGTTCTTC
TRBV7-2,.,.,TRBJ2-3,CASSPIGVTDTQYF,TGTGCCAGCAGCCCCATCGGGGTCACAGATACGCAGTATTTT
TRBV9,few,TRBD2,TRBJ2-3,CASSELAESTDTQYF,TGTGCCAGCAGCGAACTAGCGGAGTCCACAGATACGCAGTATTTT
TRBV7-2,many,TRBD1,TRBJ1-5,CASSTGTGRNQPQHF,TGTGCCAGCAGCACCGGGACAGGGCGTAATCAGCCCCAGCATTTT
TRBV5-4,few,TRBD2,TRBJ2-5,CASSLAGTSGGKETQYF,TGTGCCAGCAGCTTGGCCGGGACTAGCGGGGGGAAAGAGACCCAGTACTTC
TRBV27,few,TRBD1,TRBJ2-7,CASSSDRGLSEQYF,TGTGCCAGCAGTTCCGACAGGGGGCTTAGCGAGCAGTACTTC
TRBV7-2,few,TRBD1,TRBJ2-1,CASSQGQGALSEQFF,TGTGCCAGCAGCCAAGGACAGGGGGCGCTTAGTGAGCAGTTCTTC
TRBV10-1,.,.,TRBJ2-2,CASRNGGTGELFF,TGCGCCAGCAGGAACGGGGGAACCGGGGAGCTGTTTTTT
TRBV29-1,.,TRBD1,TRBJ1-1,CSVARQGMNTEAFF,TGCAGCGTTGCACGACAGGGGATGAACACTGAAGCTTTCTTT
TRBV28,.,.,TRBJ2-3,CASRSGQKGDTQYF,TGTGCCAGCAGGTCGGGACAAAAGGGGGATACGCAGTATTTT
TRBV10-3,few,.,TRBJ1-1,CATEGTENTEAFF,TGTGCCACCGAAGGGACGGAGAACACTGAAGCTTTCTTT
TRBV30,.,TRBD1,TRBJ1-4,CAWRSGPGTAYEKLFF,TGTGCCTGGAGGTCGGGACCCGGGACAGCCTATGAAAAACTGTTTTTT
TRBV4-1,few,TRBD1,TRBJ1-2,CASSPGQGPERYGYTF,TGCGCCAGCAGCCCGGGACAGGGCCCCGAACGCTATGGCTACACCTTC
TRBV30,.,.,TRBJ1-4,CAWSRGTNEKLFF,TGTGCCTGGAGCCGGGGCACTAATGAAAAACTGTTTTTT